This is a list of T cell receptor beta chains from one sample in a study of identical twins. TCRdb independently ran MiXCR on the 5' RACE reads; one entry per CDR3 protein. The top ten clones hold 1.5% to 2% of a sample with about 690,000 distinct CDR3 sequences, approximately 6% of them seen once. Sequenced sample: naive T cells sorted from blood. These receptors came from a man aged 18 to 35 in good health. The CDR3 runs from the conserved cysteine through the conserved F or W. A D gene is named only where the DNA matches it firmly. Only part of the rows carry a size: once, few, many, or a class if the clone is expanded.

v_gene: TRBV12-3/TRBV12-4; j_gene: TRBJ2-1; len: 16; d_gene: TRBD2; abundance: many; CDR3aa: CASDNGAAGDYNEQFF; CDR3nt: TGTGCCAGCGATAACGGGGCAGCGGGAGACTACAATGAGCAGTTCTTC
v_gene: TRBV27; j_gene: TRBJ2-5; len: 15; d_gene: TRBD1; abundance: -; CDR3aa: CASSDGTGVGVVQYF; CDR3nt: TGTGCCAGCAGCGACGGGACAGGGGTGGGAGTAGTCCAGTACTTC
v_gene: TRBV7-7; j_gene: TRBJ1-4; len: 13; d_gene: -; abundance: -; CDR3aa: CASSTVLNEKLFF; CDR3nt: TGTGCCAGCAGCACGGTCCTGAATGAAAAACTGTTTTTT
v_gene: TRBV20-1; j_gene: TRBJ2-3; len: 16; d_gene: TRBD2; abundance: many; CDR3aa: CSARTPSGARTDTQYF; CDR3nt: TGCAGTGCTAGAACCCCTAGCGGGGCTCGCACAGATACGCAGTATTTT
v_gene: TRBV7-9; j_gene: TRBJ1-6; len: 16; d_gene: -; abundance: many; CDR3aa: CASSSLRGPLGSPLHF; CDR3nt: TGTGCCAGCAGCTCGCTCAGGGGTCCTTTGGGTTCACCCCTCCACTTT
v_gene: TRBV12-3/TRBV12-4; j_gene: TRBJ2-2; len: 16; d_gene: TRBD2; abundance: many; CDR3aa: CASSFSTSGSVGELFF; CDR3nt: TGTGCCAGCAGTTTTTCGACTAGCGGGAGTGTCGGGGAGCTGTTTTTT
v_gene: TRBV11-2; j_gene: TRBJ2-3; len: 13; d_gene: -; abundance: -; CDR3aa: CASSFDRTDTQYF; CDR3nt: TGTGCCAGCAGCTTCGACCGGACAGATACGCAGTATTTT
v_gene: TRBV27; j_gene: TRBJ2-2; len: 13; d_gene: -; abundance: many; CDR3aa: CASSQDWAGELFF; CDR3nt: TGTGCCAGCAGCCAAGACTGGGCCGGGGAGCTGTTTTTT
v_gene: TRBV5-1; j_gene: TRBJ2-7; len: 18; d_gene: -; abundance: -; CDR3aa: CASSPQPPGTTSFYEQYF; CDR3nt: TGCGCCAGCAGCCCCCAACCACCAGGGACGACCTCCTTCTACGAGCAGTACTTC
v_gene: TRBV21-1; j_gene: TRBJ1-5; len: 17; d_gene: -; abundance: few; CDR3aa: CASSKRGGRNSNQPQHF; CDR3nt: TGTGCCAGCAGCAAAAGGGGCGGACGGAATAGCAATCAGCCCCAGCATTTT
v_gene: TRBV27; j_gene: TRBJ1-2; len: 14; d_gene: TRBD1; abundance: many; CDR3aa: CASGRDRPNYGYTF; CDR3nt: TGTGCCAGCGGGAGGGACAGGCCTAACTATGGCTACACCTTC
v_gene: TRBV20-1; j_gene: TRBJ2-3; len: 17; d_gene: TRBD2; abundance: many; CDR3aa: CSARDNLSGRPTDTQYF; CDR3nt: TGCAGTGCTAGGGATAACCTTAGCGGGAGGCCCACAGATACGCAGTATTTT
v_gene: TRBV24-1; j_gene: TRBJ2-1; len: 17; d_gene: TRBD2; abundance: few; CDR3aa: CATSDRTSGSRYNEQFF; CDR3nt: TGTGCCACCAGTGACCGGACTAGCGGGAGTCGCTACAATGAGCAGTTCTTC
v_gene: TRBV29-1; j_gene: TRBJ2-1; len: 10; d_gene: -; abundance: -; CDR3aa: CSVSGNEQFF; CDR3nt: TGCAGCGTTTCCGGGAATGAGCAGTTCTTC
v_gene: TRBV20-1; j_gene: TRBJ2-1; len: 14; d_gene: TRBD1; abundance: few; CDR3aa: CSASNRDREDEQFF; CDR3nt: TGCAGTGCTTCTAACCGGGACAGGGAGGATGAGCAGTTCTTC
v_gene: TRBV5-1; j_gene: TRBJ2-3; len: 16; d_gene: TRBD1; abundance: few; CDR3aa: CASSLGDRDSTDTQYF; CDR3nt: TGCGCCAGCAGCTTGGGGGACAGGGACTCCACAGATACGCAGTATTTT
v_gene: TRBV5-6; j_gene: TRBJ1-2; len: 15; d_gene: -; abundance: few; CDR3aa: CASSVANRGLYGYTF; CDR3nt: TGTGCCAGCAGCGTGGCCAACCGGGGGCTATATGGCTACACCTTC
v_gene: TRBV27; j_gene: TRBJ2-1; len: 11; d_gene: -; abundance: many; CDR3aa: CASKIGDEQFF; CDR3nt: TGTGCCAGTAAAATTGGGGATGAGCAGTTCTTC
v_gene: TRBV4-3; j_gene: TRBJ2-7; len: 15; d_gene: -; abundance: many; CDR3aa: CASSQDRWLGDEQYF; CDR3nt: TGCGCCAGCAGCCAAGATCGGTGGTTGGGGGACGAGCAGTACTTC
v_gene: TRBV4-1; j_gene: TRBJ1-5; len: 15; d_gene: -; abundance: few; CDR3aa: CASSQLLGTAQPQHF; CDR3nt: TGCGCCAGCAGCCAACTGCTCGGGACCGCTCAGCCCCAGCATTTT
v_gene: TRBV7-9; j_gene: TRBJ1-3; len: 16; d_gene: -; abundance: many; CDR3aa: CASSYRGAGAGNTIYF; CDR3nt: TGTGCCAGCAGCTACCGCGGGGCGGGGGCTGGAAACACCATATATTTT
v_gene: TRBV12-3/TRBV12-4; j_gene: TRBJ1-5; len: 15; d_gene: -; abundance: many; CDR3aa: CASSRGQTSNQPQHF; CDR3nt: TGTGCCAGCAGCAGGGGACAAACAAGCAATCAGCCCCAGCATTTT
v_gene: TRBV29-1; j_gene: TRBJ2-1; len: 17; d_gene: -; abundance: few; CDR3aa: CSVEGWVRGALFYEQFF; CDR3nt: TGCAGCGTAGAAGGCTGGGTAAGGGGCGCCCTTTTCTATGAGCAGTTCTTC
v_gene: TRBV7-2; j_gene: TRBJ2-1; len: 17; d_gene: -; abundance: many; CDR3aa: CASSDDRGLAVLNEQFF; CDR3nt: TGTGCCAGCAGTGATGACAGGGGACTAGCTGTCCTCAATGAGCAGTTCTTC
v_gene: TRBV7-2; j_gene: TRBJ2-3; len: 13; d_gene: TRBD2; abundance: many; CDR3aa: CASLAGRTDTQYF; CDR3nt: TGTGCCAGTTTAGCGGGGCGCACAGATACGCAGTATTTT
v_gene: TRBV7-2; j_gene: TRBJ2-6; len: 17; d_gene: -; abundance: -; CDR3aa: CASSTPVEGAGANVLTF; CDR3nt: TGTGCCAGCAGCACCCCCGTCGAGGGAGCCGGGGCCAACGTCCTGACTTTC
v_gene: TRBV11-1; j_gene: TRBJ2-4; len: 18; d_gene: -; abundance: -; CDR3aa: CASSPGGGGGSTKNIQYF; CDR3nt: TGTGCCAGCAGCCCGGGGGGCGGCGGCGGGAGTACCAAAAACATTCAGTACTTC
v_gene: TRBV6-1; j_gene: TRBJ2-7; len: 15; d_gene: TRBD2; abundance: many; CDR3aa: CASSRSGLATYEQYF; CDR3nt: TGTGCCAGCAGCCGATCGGGACTAGCGACCTACGAGCAGTACTTC
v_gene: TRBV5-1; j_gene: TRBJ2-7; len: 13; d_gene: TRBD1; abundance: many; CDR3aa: CASSLDRVYEQYF; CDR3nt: TGTGCCAGCAGCTTGGACAGGGTCTACGAGCAGTACTTC
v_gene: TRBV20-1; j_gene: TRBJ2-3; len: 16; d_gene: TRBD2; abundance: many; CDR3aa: CSASLAGPRSTDTQYF; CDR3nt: TGCAGTGCTAGTCTAGCGGGACCGAGGTCGACAGATACGCAGTATTTT
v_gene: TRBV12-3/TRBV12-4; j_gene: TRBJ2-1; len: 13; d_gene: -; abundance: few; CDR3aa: CASSPLTRNEQFF; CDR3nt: TGTGCCAGCAGTCCTCTGACTAGGAATGAGCAGTTCTTC
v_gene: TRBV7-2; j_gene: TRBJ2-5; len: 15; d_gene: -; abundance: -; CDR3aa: CASSLERDSWETQYF; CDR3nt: TGTGCCAGCAGCTTAGAGCGGGACAGTTGGGAGACCCAGTACTTC
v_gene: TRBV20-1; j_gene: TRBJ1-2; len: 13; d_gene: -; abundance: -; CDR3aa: CSARGGLDYGYTF; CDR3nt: TGCAGTGCTAGAGGTGGGCTTGACTATGGCTACACCTTC
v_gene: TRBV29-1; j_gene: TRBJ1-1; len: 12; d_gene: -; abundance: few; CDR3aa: CSVLKGTAEAFF; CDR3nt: TGCAGCGTTCTGAAGGGAACAGCTGAAGCTTTCTTT
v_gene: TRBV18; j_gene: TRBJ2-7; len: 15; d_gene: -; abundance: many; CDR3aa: CASSRLTTGSYEQYF; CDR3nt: TGTGCCAGCTCGCGCCTCACCACAGGTTCCTACGAGCAGTACTTC
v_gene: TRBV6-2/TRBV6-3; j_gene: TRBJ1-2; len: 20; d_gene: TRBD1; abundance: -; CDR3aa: CASSYRQTDRGQALFYGYTF; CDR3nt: TGTGCCAGCAGTTACCGGCAGACCGATCGCGGACAGGCCCTTTTCTATGGCTACACCTTC
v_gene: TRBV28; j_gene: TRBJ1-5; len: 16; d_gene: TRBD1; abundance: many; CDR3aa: CASTGQGAMVNQPQHF; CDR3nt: TGTGCCAGCACCGGACAGGGGGCTATGGTCAATCAGCCCCAGCATTTT
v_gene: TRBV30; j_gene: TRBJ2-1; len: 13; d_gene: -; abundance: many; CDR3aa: CAWRARTRNEQFF; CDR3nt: TGTGCCTGGAGGGCCCGGACTCGTAATGAGCAGTTCTTC
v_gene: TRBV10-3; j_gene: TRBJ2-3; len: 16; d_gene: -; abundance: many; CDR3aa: CAITRDQRAYTDTQYF; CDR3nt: TGTGCCATCACAAGGGACCAGCGGGCTTACACAGATACGCAGTATTTT
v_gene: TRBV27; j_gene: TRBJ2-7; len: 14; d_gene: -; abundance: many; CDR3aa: CASSELGRSYEQYF; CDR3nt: TGTGCCAGCAGTGAGTTGGGCAGGAGCTACGAGCAGTACTTC
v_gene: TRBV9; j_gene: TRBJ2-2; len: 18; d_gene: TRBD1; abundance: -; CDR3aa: CASSAQQGAGDIYGELFF; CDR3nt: TGTGCCAGCAGCGCTCAACAGGGGGCCGGGGATATCTACGGGGAGCTGTTTTTT
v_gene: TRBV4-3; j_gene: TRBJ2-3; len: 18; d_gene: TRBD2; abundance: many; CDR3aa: CASSVGTSGSPSTDTQYF; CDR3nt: TGCGCCAGCAGCGTCGGGACTAGCGGGAGTCCTAGCACAGATACGCAGTATTTT
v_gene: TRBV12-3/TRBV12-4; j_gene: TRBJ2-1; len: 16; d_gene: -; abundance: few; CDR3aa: CASSYGPRRSYNEQFF; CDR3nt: TGTGCCAGCAGCTACGGCCCCCGAAGGTCCTACAATGAGCAGTTCTTC
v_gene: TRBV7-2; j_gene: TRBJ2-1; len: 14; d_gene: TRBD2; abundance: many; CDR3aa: CASSLTLAGLLQFF; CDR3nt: TGTGCCAGCAGCTTAACACTAGCGGGATTGCTGCAGTTCTTC
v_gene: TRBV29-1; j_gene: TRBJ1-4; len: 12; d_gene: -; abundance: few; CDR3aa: CSVEMQGEKLFF; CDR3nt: TGCAGCGTAGAAATGCAGGGGGAAAAACTGTTTTTT
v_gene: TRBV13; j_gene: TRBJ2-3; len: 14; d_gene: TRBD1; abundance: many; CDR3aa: CAIKLKGATDTQYF; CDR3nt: TGTGCCATAAAGTTGAAGGGGGCCACAGATACGCAGTATTTT
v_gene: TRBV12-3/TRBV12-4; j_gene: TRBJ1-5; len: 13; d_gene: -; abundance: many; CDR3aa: CASSFSGNQPQHF; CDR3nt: TGTGCCAGCAGTTTTTCCGGGAATCAGCCCCAGCATTTT
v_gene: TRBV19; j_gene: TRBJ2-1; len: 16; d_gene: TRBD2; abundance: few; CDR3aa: CASSGTSATSYNEQFF; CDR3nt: TGTGCCAGTAGTGGGACTAGCGCCACGTCCTACAATGAGCAGTTCTTC
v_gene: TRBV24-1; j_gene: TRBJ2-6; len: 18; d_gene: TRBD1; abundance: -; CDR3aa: CATSDLGTGGSGANVLTF; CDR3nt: TGTGCCACCAGTGATTTGGGGACAGGGGGCTCTGGGGCCAACGTCCTGACTTTC
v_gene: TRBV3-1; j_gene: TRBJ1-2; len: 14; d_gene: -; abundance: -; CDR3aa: CASSQDQQGRGYTF; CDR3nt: TGTGCCAGCAGCCAAGATCAACAAGGGCGAGGCTACACCTTC
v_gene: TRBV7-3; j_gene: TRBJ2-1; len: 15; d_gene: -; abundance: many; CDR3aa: CASSSTSDSYNEQFF; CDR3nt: TGTGCCAGCAGCTCCACTAGTGATTCCTACAATGAGCAGTTCTTC
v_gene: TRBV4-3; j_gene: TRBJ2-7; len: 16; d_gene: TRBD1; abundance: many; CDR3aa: CASSQALSAGGLVQYF; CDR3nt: TGCGCCAGCAGCCAAGCGCTGTCGGCAGGGGGTCTGGTGCAGTACTTC
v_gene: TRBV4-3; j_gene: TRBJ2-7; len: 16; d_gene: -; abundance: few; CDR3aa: CASSQPWGLALSEQYF; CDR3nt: TGCGCCAGCAGCCAACCGTGGGGCTTAGCCCTCTCCGAGCAGTACTTC
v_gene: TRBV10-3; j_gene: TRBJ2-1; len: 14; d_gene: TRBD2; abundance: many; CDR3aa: CAISPGTSDNEQFF; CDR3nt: TGTGCCATCAGCCCAGGGACTAGCGACAATGAGCAGTTCTTC